The entry below gives a single TCR beta chain sequence along with its context. What antigen it recognizes has not been identified. The sample holds no much larger clone one base away, and base qualities are not on file. The germline V gene yields KGHSH for CDR1 and LQKENI for CDR2. Counted from cysteine to phenylalanine, this CDR3 has 15 amino acids. Only the CDR3 region is kept as DNA, spanning 45 bases read in frame from base 1. V ends up 4 bases short and J 8 bases short, with an unmatched junction base count of 12. This sample was taken from a study of blood T cell repertoires in COVID-19 (dated by TCRdb to the early 2020s). About the full investigation: Collaborator samples came from the United States, Italy and Spain and covered acute and convalescent phases of COVID-19. The repertoires were made available in a free public database intended to serve as a resource for research on the immune response to SARS-CoV-2. Samples were obtained from the ongoing ImmuneRACE study (first 160 participants) and from 1,254 subjects provided by 6 global collaborators. The dataset comprised deeply sampled blood TCRbeta repertoires from subjects exposed to, actively infected with, or recovered from COVID-19. The material from the prospective study consisted of cDNA or gDNA derived from T cells, B-cell-depleted T cells, or PBMCs. The sample metadata nearly always contained a de-identified subject ID, COVID-19 status, age in years and sex. HLA class I and class II types, where available, came from metadata supplied by the sample provider rather than from assay-based typing.

The collaborating institutions used their own protocols to collect whole blood in K2EDTA tubes. Collaborator samples were shipped for TCRbeta analysis as frozen whole blood, isolated PBMCs, or DNA extracted from either sample type. The immunoSEQ Assay, a bias-controlled multiplex PCR, was used to amplify TCRbeta CDR3 regions from genomic DNA. Processing in the source paper ran as follows. Nucleated cell counts per sample were estimated from amplification of reference gene primers within the assay. To quantify the absolute abundance of each unique TCRbeta CDR3 rearrangement, sequence reads were collapsed and filtered. For each sample, productive Simpson clonality was calculated by taking the square root of Simpson's diversity index across productive rearrangements. Imported from immuneACCESS, the table was reduced by TCRdb to in-frame sequences with V and J called. These copies leave out some clones; in studies compared against another copy, an unresolved V gene accounts for under half, and the cause of the remainder is not known. V, J and clone size are those of that table, while D and trimming were read from the DNA. The sample table lists about 190,000 clones, 85% to 90% of them with a count of one. The top ten clones comprise less than 3% of the sample.

The paper's findings and limits, for the study overall: The quantity of clinical and demographic metadata differed by source and by participant and was supplied without curation.

Specimen: peripheral blood. This clonotype originated in a woman in her twenties or thirties with active or convalescent COVID-19. The receptor chain draws on TRBV18 and TRBJ1-1; TRBD1 lines up with 8 middle nucleotides. Here is the DNA: TGTGCCAGCTCACAAGCCTGGAGGGACAGGAAAGAAGCTTTCTTT. It codes for CASSQAWRDRKEAFF.